This entry lists 23 T cell receptor beta chains sequenced from one sample in a study of blood T cell repertoires in COVID-19. The data were produced by immunoSEQ multiplex PCR, yet TCRdb's version contains in-frame clones alone and is incomplete. In the table there are 90,000 to 110,000 clones, about four fifths of which are singletons. What was sequenced was peripheral blood. These receptors all stem from an elderly man with acute or convalescent COVID-19.

The CDR3: CASSLMYSSGSGRETQYF. In DNA, the CDR3 is TGTGCCAGCAGCTTAATGTACTCTAGCGGGAGTGGGCGAGAGACCCAGTACTTC. The rearrangement uses TRBV7-2 and TRBJ2-5; 10 bases are shared with TRBD2. V was clipped by 2 bases and J by 4 bases; unmatched bases: 13. This CDR3 comprises 18 residues. Germline assignment: CDR1 SGHTA and CDR2 FQGNSA.

This chain uses TRBV4-2 with TRBJ1-4; D is unclear. This CDR3 spans 17 amino acids. CDR1 is LGHNA and CDR2 is YNFKEQ in the germline V gene. Trimming pared 0 bases from V and 7 bases from J, leaving 18 bases between. The DNA of the CDR3 is TGTGCCAGCAGCCAAGATCTTTTACCCGTCGGCGGTGAAAAACTGTTTTTT. Encoded protein: CASSQDLLPVGGEKLFF.

The V and J genes are TRBV5-4 and TRBJ1-5, with D perhaps TRBD1 (5 bases). Germline V gene lookup returns CDR1 SGHNT and CDR2 YYREEE (reference sequence). Trimming removed 1 base at V and 1 base at J, with 6 bases between. The CDR3 consists of 14 residues. The CDR3 spells CASSLSGSNQPQHF. The CDR3 nucleotides are TGTGCCAGCAGCTTGTCAGGGAGCAATCAGCCCCAGCATTTT.

J is TRBJ2-1 and V is TRBV7-6; 14 bases fit TRBD2. Losses at the gene ends were 1 base for V and 6 bases for J; bases not matched to a gene: 2. This CDR3 has 16 amino acids. Germline V lookup: CDR1 SGHVS, CDR2 FNYEAQ. The CDR3 sequence is CASSLVGTSGSNEQFF. CDR3 sequence (DNA): TGTGCCAGCAGCTTAGTGGGGACTAGCGGGAGCAATGAGCAGTTCTTC.

The chain uses TRBV30 and TRBJ1-5; weak D call: TRBD1 (5 bases). Germline loops: CDR1 GTSNPN, CDR2 SVGIG (reference sequence). The CDR3 totals 14 residues. V was trimmed by 0 bases and J by 6 bases, leaving 12 bases between them. CDR3 nucleotides: TGTGCCTGGAGTGTCCAGGGAGGCAGTCAGCCCCAGCATTTT. The encoded protein is CAWSVQGGSQPQHF.

This sequence joins TRBV10-3 and TRBJ2-5; unclear D gene. Trimming took off 1 base at V and 0 bases at J, with 9 bases between the two ends. The germline gives CDR1 ENHRY, CDR2 SYGVKD. The length of the CDR3 is 15 residues. The CDR3 sequence is CAISEWQMYQETQYF. CDR3 nucleotides: TGTGCCATCAGTGAGTGGCAGATGTACCAAGAGACCCAGTACTTC.

The chain has TRBV19 and TRBJ2-2; 8 bases align to TRBD2. With V trimmed by 10 bases and J by 1 base, 11 bases remained unmatched. The V gene's germline CDR1 is LNHDA and CDR2 SQIVND (reference sequence). The CDR3 loop spans 16 amino acids. In DNA form, the CDR3 reads TGTGCCACCAGTATCGTAGCGGGATTGAACACCGGGGAGCTGTTTTTT. This encodes CATSIVAGLNTGELFF.

This clone occurred a few times. The rearrangement links TRBV6-5 to TRBJ1-5, with a weak D call TRBD1 (5 bases). V was trimmed by 0 bases and J by 2 bases, leaving 5 bases between them. The CDR3 loop spans 14 amino acids. The germline gives CDR1 MNHEY, CDR2 SVGAGI. The CDR3 is CASSYSGGNQPQHF. CDR3 bases: TGTGCCAGCAGTTACTCAGGGGGCAATCAGCCCCAGCATTTT.

This chain connects TRBV28 to TRBJ1-3; D perhaps matches TRBD1 (6 bases). Germline CDR1 MDHEN, CDR2 SYDVKM. Trimming stripped 5 bases from V and 0 bases from J, with 11 bases between. The CDR3 loop spans 15 amino acids. For the CDR3, the DNA is TGTGCCAGCAGTCGGGGGGGCCCCTCTGGAAACACCATATATTTT. This codes for CASSRGGPSGNTIYF.

The chain is built from TRBV6-6 and TRBJ2-2, with 8 bases identical to TRBD1. The ends lost 4 bases at V and 6 bases at J; junction bases unmatched: 10. The CDR3 has 16 residues. Per germline, CDR1 MNHNY and CDR2 SVGAGI (reference sequence). The CDR3 sequence is CASSSPGTGQAGELFF. CDR3 coding DNA: TGTGCCAGCAGTTCTCCGGGGACAGGCCAGGCCGGGGAGCTGTTTTTT.

The DNA of the CDR3 is TGCGCCAGCAGCTTGCCGGGGCGGGAAGGCGGCAGGCGGAACACTGAAGCTTTCTTT. Amino acids: CASSLPGREGGRRNTEAFF. J is TRBJ1-1 and V is TRBV5-1, with a possible D match to TRBD1 (5 bases). The V gene lost 1 base and the J gene lost 1 base, with 23 bases spanning the gap. The CDR3 spans 19 residues. CDR1 SGHRS and CDR2 YFSETQ come from the germline V gene.

This clone has just a few counts. V is TRBV7-3 and J is TRBJ2-2; TRBD2 might be the D (6 bases). The germline V gene encodes CDR1 SGHTA and CDR2 FQGTGA. V shed 5 bases and J shed 1 base, with 8 bases lying between them. CDR3 length equals 14 residues. The chain's CDR3 is CASSKEGNTGELFF. The DNA of the CDR3 is TGTGCCAGCAGCAAGGAGGGGAACACCGGGGAGCTGTTTTTT. Filled out from reference TRBV7-3 and TRBJ2-2, the complete variable domain reads GAGVSQTPSNKVTEKGKYVELRCDPISGHTALYWYRQSLGQGPEFLIYFQGTGAADDSGLPNDRFFAVRPEGSVSTLKIQRTERGDSAVYLCASSKEGNTGELFFGEGSRLTVL.

The gene calls are TRBV14 and TRBJ2-1, with D perhaps matching TRBD2 (6 bases). CDR1 is SGHDN, CDR2 FVKESK, per germline. V was pared by 1 base and J by 4 bases, with 11 bases between. The CDR3 has 15 residues. In DNA form, the CDR3 reads TGTGCCAGCAGCCAAGGATTAGCGGAGTACAATGAGCAGTTCTTC. It yields the protein CASSQGLAEYNEQFF.

This clone occurred a few times. The V and J genes are TRBV6-1 and TRBJ2-7, with TRBD1 matching over 7 bases. V shed 2 bases, J shed 1 base, and the junction held 5 bases outside the gene matches. CDR3 length: 15 residues. CDR1 is MNHNS and CDR2 is SASEGT in the germline V gene. The CDR3 sequence: CASSEYGTVSYEQYF. The DNA of the CDR3 is TGTGCCAGCAGTGAATATGGGACAGTATCCTACGAGCAGTACTTC.

This clone was counted only a few times. This chain connects TRBV5-1 to TRBJ2-6; possibly TRBD1 for D (5 bases). The germline V gene encodes CDR1 SGHRS and CDR2 YFSETQ. The CDR3 sequence is 14 residues long. V lost 6 bases to trimming and J lost 0 bases, with 7 bases between them. This CDR3 is CASTDSSGANVLTF. The CDR3 DNA reads as TGCGCCAGCACTGACAGCTCTGGGGCCAACGTCCTGACTTTC.

This rearrangement joins TRBV28 to TRBJ1-1, with a possible D match to TRBD1 (6 bases). The CDR3 runs to 15 residues. Deletions cut 8 bases from V and 3 bases from J, with 19 bases between. The germline V gene has CDR1 MDHEN and CDR2 SYDVKM. For the CDR3, the DNA is TGTGCCAGCCGGTTACAAGGGGGAGGGTACACTGAAGCTTTCTTT. It encodes CASRLQGGGYTEAFF.

The V gene is TRBV19, the J gene TRBJ2-4; maybe TRBD1 (6 bases). Trimming pared 2 bases from V and 7 bases from J, leaving 15 bases between. Germline CDR1 reads LNHDA; CDR2 reads SQIVND (reference sequence). The CDR3 loop spans 15 amino acids. CDR3 residues: CASSIRSGDNNIQYF. The CDR3 nucleotides read TGTGCCAGTAGTATACGATCAGGGGACAACAACATTCAGTACTTC.

This rearrangement joins TRBV27 to TRBJ2-5; the D is unclear. CDR1 is MNHEY, CDR2 SMNVEV, per germline (reference sequence). V lost 3 bases and J 0 bases, leaving 2 bases between the germline ends. The CDR3 is made up of 12 amino acids. Here the CDR3 reads CASSFNQETQYF. The CDR3 DNA is TGTGCCAGCAGTTTTAACCAAGAGACCCAGTACTTC.

The chain uses TRBV18 and TRBJ1-6; D gene ambiguous. Germline lookup yields CDR1 KGHSH and CDR2 LQKENI. The CDR3 runs 13 residues. Trimming stripped 6 bases from V and 7 bases from J, with 10 bases between. The CDR3 loop reads CASSRDLNSPLHF. The CDR3 nucleotides read TGTGCCAGCTCGCGAGACTTGAATTCACCCCTCCACTTT.

The rearrangement links TRBV20-1 to TRBJ2-6; D gene ambiguous. Germline V gene sequence: CDR1 DFQATT, CDR2 SNEGSKA (reference sequence). This CDR3 is 11 amino acids long. V was pared by 2 bases and J by 12 bases, with 8 bases between. CDR3 nucleotide sequence: TGCAGTGCTAGACCCACTGGCGTCCTGACTTTC. Protein: CSARPTGVLTF.

This chain joins TRBV27 and TRBJ2-6; the match to TRBD1 covers 11 bases. CDR1 is MNHEY, CDR2 SMNVEV, per germline (reference sequence). The trim removed 4 bases at V and 0 bases at J, leaving 5 bases unmatched. The CDR3 spans 18 residues. The CDR3 loop is CASSSGQGVISGANVLTF. The CDR3 DNA reads TGTGCCAGCAGTTCGGGACAGGGGGTTATCTCTGGGGCCAACGTCCTGACTTTC.

The V gene is TRBV10-2, the J gene TRBJ2-1; 11 nucleotides agree with TRBD2. CDR1 and CDR2 (germline): WSHSY, SAAADI. This CDR3 has 15 residues. V lost 6 bases to trimming and J lost 1 base; unmatched junction nucleotides: 2. The CDR3 spells CASSRTSGSYNEQFF. In nucleotides, the CDR3 is TGCGCCAGCAGCCGGACTAGCGGGTCCTACAATGAGCAGTTCTTC.

This clone was found a few times. V usage is TRBV6-2 or TRBV6-3 and J usage is TRBJ1-2; tentatively, D is TRBD1 (6 bases). The CDR3 has 14 amino acids. The germline V gene has CDR1 MNHEY and CDR2 SVGEGT. Between the trimmed V and J ends, which lost 4 bases and 4 bases, there was a span of 13 bases. CDR3 sequence reads: CASSLNREIYGYTF. DNA of the CDR3: TGTGCCAGCAGTTTAAACAGGGAGATCTATGGCTACACCTTC.